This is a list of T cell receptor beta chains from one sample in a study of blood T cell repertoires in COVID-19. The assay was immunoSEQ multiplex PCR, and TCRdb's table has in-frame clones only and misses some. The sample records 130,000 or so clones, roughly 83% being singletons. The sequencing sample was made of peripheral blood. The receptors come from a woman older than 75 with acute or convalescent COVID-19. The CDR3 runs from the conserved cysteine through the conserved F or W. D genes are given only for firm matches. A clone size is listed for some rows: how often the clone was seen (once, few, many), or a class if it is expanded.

cdr3_aa: CASSWGTGTKFF
cdr3_nt: .
j_call: TRBJ1-4
d_call: .
v_call: TRBV11-2
clone_size: .

cdr3_aa: CASSRVENNEQFF
cdr3_nt: TGTGCCAGCAGCCGCGTAGAGAACAATGAGCAGTTCTTC
j_call: TRBJ2-1
d_call: .
v_call: TRBV5-4
clone_size: .

cdr3_aa: CASSLGFGTGVPYEQYF
cdr3_nt: TGCGCCAGCAGCTTGGGATTTGGGACAGGGGTACCCTACGAGCAGTACTTC
j_call: TRBJ2-7
d_call: TRBD1
v_call: TRBV5-1
clone_size: .

cdr3_aa: CASSIPGTGFFGNQPQHF
cdr3_nt: TGTGCCAGTAGTATCCCCGGGACAGGGTTTTTCGGCAATCAGCCCCAGCATTTT
j_call: TRBJ1-5
d_call: TRBD1
v_call: TRBV19
clone_size: .

cdr3_aa: CASSLLTGQTGNTIYF
cdr3_nt: TGTGCCAGCAGCTTACTGACAGGGCAGACTGGAAACACCATATATTTT
j_call: TRBJ1-3
d_call: TRBD1
v_call: TRBV7-2
clone_size: .

cdr3_aa: CASSEGRSTGELFF
cdr3_nt: TGTGCCAGCAGCGAGGGCAGGAGCACCGGGGAGCTGTTTTTT
j_call: TRBJ2-2
d_call: .
v_call: TRBV11-3
clone_size: .

cdr3_aa: CASSGSGTTYQETQYF
cdr3_nt: TGTGCCAGCAGCGGTAGCGGGACGACTTACCAAGAGACCCAGTACTTC
j_call: TRBJ2-5
d_call: TRBD2
v_call: TRBV9
clone_size: .

cdr3_aa: CASSPQQENQPQHF
cdr3_nt: TGTGCCAGCAGCCCCCAACAGGAAAATCAGCCCCAGCATTTT
j_call: TRBJ1-5
d_call: .
v_call: TRBV5-6
clone_size: .

cdr3_aa: CASSRQGQETQYF
cdr3_nt: TGTGCCAGCAGCCGACAGGGACAAGAGACCCAGTACTTC
j_call: TRBJ2-5
d_call: TRBD1
v_call: TRBV3-1/TRBV3-2
clone_size: once

cdr3_aa: CASSDGTGKNTEAFF
cdr3_nt: TGTGCCAGCAGTGATGGGACAGGGAAGAACACTGAAGCTTTCTTT
j_call: TRBJ1-1
d_call: TRBD1
v_call: TRBV2
clone_size: .

cdr3_aa: CASSTTTGSSYEQYF
cdr3_nt: TGTGCCAGCAGTACAACGACAGGATCATCCTACGAGCAGTACTTC
j_call: TRBJ2-7
d_call: .
v_call: TRBV6-6
clone_size: once

cdr3_aa: CASSLQGTTGYGYTF
cdr3_nt: TGCGCCAGCAGCTTACAGGGGACAACCGGCTATGGCTACACCTTC
j_call: TRBJ1-2
d_call: TRBD1
v_call: TRBV5-1
clone_size: few

cdr3_aa: CAVEQGVNTEAFF
cdr3_nt: TGTGCCGTAGAACAGGGTGTCAACACTGAAGCTTTCTTT
j_call: TRBJ1-1
d_call: .
v_call: TRBV28
clone_size: .

cdr3_aa: CASSLAPLATNEKLFF
cdr3_nt: TGCGCCAGCAGCCTCGCCCCACTTGCAACTAATGAAAAACTGTTTTTT
j_call: TRBJ1-4
d_call: .
v_call: TRBV4-3
clone_size: .

cdr3_aa: CASSSKSTGANVLTF
cdr3_nt: TGTGCCAGTAGCTCTAAGAGCACTGGGGCCAACGTCCTGACTTTC
j_call: TRBJ2-6
d_call: .
v_call: TRBV19
clone_size: .

cdr3_aa: CASNGSYRGGQPQHF
cdr3_nt: TGTGCCAGCAACGGATCTTACAGGGGCGGTCAGCCCCAGCATTTT
j_call: TRBJ1-5
d_call: TRBD1
v_call: TRBV27
clone_size: .

cdr3_aa: CASSFSGGSEQFF
cdr3_nt: TGTGCCAGCAGCTTCAGCGGGGGAAGTGAGCAGTTCTTC
j_call: TRBJ2-1
d_call: TRBD2
v_call: TRBV7-6
clone_size: .

cdr3_aa: CASSDPGVTAFF
cdr3_nt: TGTGCCAGCAGTGACCCGGGGGTGACGGCTTTCTTT
j_call: TRBJ1-1
d_call: .
v_call: TRBV6-1
clone_size: .

cdr3_aa: CASSPQSSSYEQYF
cdr3_nt: TGTGCCAGCAGCCCCCAGTCAAGCTCCTACGAGCAGTACTTC
j_call: TRBJ2-7
d_call: .
v_call: TRBV3-1/TRBV3-2
clone_size: .

cdr3_aa: CASSDFTGNQPQHF
cdr3_nt: TGTGCCAGCAGCGACTTTACAGGGAATCAGCCCCAGCATTTT
j_call: TRBJ1-5
d_call: .
v_call: TRBV7-8
clone_size: .

cdr3_aa: CASSLEGSDYNEQFF
cdr3_nt: TGTGCCAGCAGCTTGGAGGGGAGCGACTACAATGAGCAGTTCTTC
j_call: TRBJ2-1
d_call: .
v_call: TRBV6-6
clone_size: .

cdr3_aa: CASSPDSNEQFF
cdr3_nt: TGTGCCAGCAGCCCCGACAGTAATGAGCAGTTCTTC
j_call: TRBJ2-1
d_call: .
v_call: TRBV12-3/TRBV12-4
clone_size: .

cdr3_aa: CASSLEVSSGGFYNEQFF
cdr3_nt: TGTGCCAGCAGCTTAGAGGTTTCTAGCGGGGGCTTTTACAATGAGCAGTTCTTC
j_call: TRBJ2-1
d_call: TRBD2
v_call: TRBV7-2
clone_size: .

cdr3_aa: CASSSGLAGGGETQYF
cdr3_nt: TGCGCCAGCAGCTCCGGACTAGCGGGGGGCGGGGAGACCCAGTACTTC
j_call: TRBJ2-5
d_call: TRBD2
v_call: TRBV5-1
clone_size: .

cdr3_aa: CASSQDSASYEQYF
cdr3_nt: TGCGCCAGCAGCCAAGATAGCGCATCCTACGAGCAGTACTTC
j_call: TRBJ2-7
d_call: .
v_call: TRBV4-3
clone_size: few

cdr3_aa: CASSVERTAYYGYTF
cdr3_nt: TGTGCCAGCAGCGTAGAAAGGACAGCTTACTATGGCTACACCTTC
j_call: TRBJ1-2
d_call: .
v_call: TRBV9
clone_size: .

cdr3_aa: CASSLARGGSYTF
cdr3_nt: TGTGCCAGCAGCTTAGCGCGTGGGGGGAGCTACACCTTC
j_call: TRBJ1-2
d_call: .
v_call: TRBV7-2
clone_size: .

cdr3_aa: CATSRGAGDNEKLFF
cdr3_nt: TGTGCCACCAGCAGGGGCGCGGGGGATAATGAAAAACTGTTTTTT
j_call: TRBJ1-4
d_call: .
v_call: TRBV15
clone_size: few

cdr3_aa: CASSLWASGGSTDTQYF
cdr3_nt: TGTGCCAGCAGTTTATGGGCTAGCGGGGGTAGCACAGATACGCAGTATTTT
j_call: TRBJ2-3
d_call: TRBD2
v_call: TRBV28
clone_size: .

cdr3_aa: CASPRGWGGQPQHF
cdr3_nt: TGTGCCAGCCCAAGGGGTTGGGGGGGTCAGCCCCAGCATTTT
j_call: TRBJ1-5
d_call: .
v_call: TRBV5-8
clone_size: .

cdr3_aa: CACVSSPGANVLTF
cdr3_nt: TGTGCCTGTGTTTCGTCTCCTGGGGCCAACGTCCTGACTTTC
j_call: TRBJ2-6
d_call: .
v_call: TRBV19
clone_size: .

cdr3_aa: CASSPESNYNEQFF
cdr3_nt: TGTGCCAGCAGCCCTGAGTCCAATTACAATGAGCAGTTCTTC
j_call: TRBJ2-1
d_call: .
v_call: TRBV7-2
clone_size: few

cdr3_aa: CARGRGADTQYF
cdr3_nt: TGTGCCAGGGGACGGGGGGCAGATACGCAGTATTTT
j_call: TRBJ2-3
d_call: TRBD2
v_call: TRBV2
clone_size: .

cdr3_aa: CASSLGTGDRAFF
cdr3_nt: TGCGCCAGCAGCTTGGGGACAGGGGATCGGGCTTTCTTT
j_call: TRBJ1-1
d_call: TRBD1
v_call: TRBV5-1
clone_size: .

cdr3_aa: CASSPGGPWTGELFF
cdr3_nt: TGTGCCAGCAGCCCGGGGGGGCCGTGGACCGGGGAGCTGTTTTTT
j_call: TRBJ2-2
d_call: TRBD2
v_call: TRBV7-3
clone_size: .

cdr3_aa: CASSYRVNGELFF
cdr3_nt: TGCGCCAGCAGCTACAGGGTTAACGGGGAGCTGTTTTTT
j_call: TRBJ2-2
d_call: .
v_call: TRBV5-1
clone_size: .

cdr3_aa: CASSRTGGQGTEAFF
cdr3_nt: TGTGCCAGCAGCCGGACAGGGGGCCAGGGCACTGAAGCTTTCTTT
j_call: TRBJ1-1
d_call: TRBD1
v_call: TRBV14
clone_size: .

cdr3_aa: CASSLGTENTEAFF
cdr3_nt: TGTGCCAGCAGCTTAGGGACAGAGAACACTGAAGCTTTCTTT
j_call: TRBJ1-1
d_call: TRBD1
v_call: TRBV7-3
clone_size: .

cdr3_aa: CASSGGTGSNQPQHF
cdr3_nt: TGTGCCAGCAGCGGCGGGACGGGCAGCAATCAGCCCCAGCATTTT
j_call: TRBJ1-5
d_call: .
v_call: TRBV7-8
clone_size: .

cdr3_aa: CAISESTPGQGMAQHF
cdr3_nt: TGTGCCATCAGTGAGTCGACTCCTGGACAGGGGATGGCCCAGCATTTT
j_call: TRBJ1-5
d_call: TRBD1
v_call: TRBV10-3
clone_size: .

cdr3_aa: CASSQDRSGGANNSPLHF
cdr3_nt: TGTGCCAGCAGCCAAGATCGGTCAGGGGGCGCAAATAATTCACCCCTCCACTTT
j_call: TRBJ1-6
d_call: TRBD1
v_call: TRBV3-1/TRBV3-2
clone_size: .

cdr3_aa: CASREDRAGRSPLHF
cdr3_nt: TGTGCCAGCAGGGAGGACAGGGCGGGGAGATCACCCCTCCACTTT
j_call: TRBJ1-6
d_call: TRBD1
v_call: TRBV2
clone_size: .

cdr3_aa: CASSLESSSGANVLTF
cdr3_nt: TGCGCCAGCAGCTTGGAAAGTAGCTCTGGGGCCAACGTCCTGACTTTC
j_call: TRBJ2-6
d_call: .
v_call: TRBV5-1
clone_size: .

cdr3_aa: CASSGRTSGYTDTQYF
cdr3_nt: TGTGCCAGCAGCGGACGGACTAGCGGGTACACAGATACGCAGTATTTT
j_call: TRBJ2-3
d_call: TRBD2
v_call: TRBV9
clone_size: .

cdr3_aa: CASSSGTGRGSYNSPLHF
cdr3_nt: TGTGCCAGCAGCTCCGGTACAGGGAGGGGATCCTATAATTCACCCCTCCACTTT
j_call: TRBJ1-6
d_call: .
v_call: TRBV5-6
clone_size: .

cdr3_aa: CASSLGGTVNTGELFF
cdr3_nt: TGCGCCAGCAGCTTGGGCGGGACAGTGAACACCGGGGAGCTGTTTTTT
j_call: TRBJ2-2
d_call: .
v_call: TRBV5-1
clone_size: .

cdr3_aa: CASSFRTGDSARENSPLHF
cdr3_nt: TGTGCCAGCAGCTTTCGGACAGGGGATTCCGCCAGAGAGAATTCACCCCTCCACTTT
j_call: TRBJ1-6
d_call: TRBD1
v_call: TRBV7-6
clone_size: .